The 18 T cell receptor beta chains presented below share a single source sample, sequenced in a study of OX40 agonist ivuxolimab in advanced cancers. Profiled with immunoSEQ multiplex PCR; TCRdb holds only in-frame clones, not every one. The profile shows about 97,000 clones, roughly nine tenths of them singletons. Sequencing used CD4+ or CD8+ T cells sorted from blood, obtained in a trial of the OX40 agonist ivuxolimab. The receptors were gathered from an adult with an advanced solid tumor such as melanoma, head and neck, liver or kidney cancer.

This sequence joins TRBV15 and TRBJ1-1; no clear D gene. CDR3 size: 13 residues. Germline V gene data show CDR1 as LNHNV and CDR2 as YYDKDF (reference sequence). V lost 3 bases, J lost 5 bases, and 10 bases lay in between. CDR3 in amino acids: CATSSDSKTEAFF. CDR3 DNA: TGTGCCACCAGCAGCGACTCCAAAACTGAAGCTTTCTTT.

The chain joins TRBV6-5 to TRBJ2-7, with D perhaps assigned TRBD1 or TRBD2 (5 bases each). Germline CDR1 and CDR2: MNHEY and SVGAGI. Trimming took 7 bases from V and 6 from J, leaving 19 bases between them. This CDR3 is 14 amino acids long. CDR3 DNA sequence: TGTGCCAGCACCTGGGGCACAGGTGGGAGCGAGCAGTACTTC. It codes for CASTWGTGGSEQYF.

V usage is TRBV27 and J usage is TRBJ2-1; 9 bases are shared with TRBD1. Unmatched junction bases numbered 3, after V lost 6 bases and J lost 3 bases. The CDR3 covers 14 residues. In germline, CDR1 is MNHEY, CDR2 SMNVEV (reference sequence). The CDR3 DNA is TGTGCCAGCAGCACAGGGGGCTACTACAATGAGCAGTTCTTC. This encodes CASSTGGYYNEQFF.

The chain employs TRBV27 and TRBJ2-6, with D maybe TRBD2 (7 bases). CDR1 and CDR2 (germline): MNHEY, SMNVEV (reference sequence). The V gene lost 10 bases and the J gene lost 2 bases, with 12 bases spanning the gap. CDR3 length: 14 amino acids. The CDR3 loop reads CATKGGAGANVLTF. The CDR3 DNA reads TGTGCCACCAAAGGGGGGGCTGGGGCCAACGTCCTGACTTTC.

The chain is built from TRBV5-1 and TRBJ1-4; D call uncertain. This CDR3 is built from 15 residues. The germline CDR1 and CDR2 sequences are SGHRS and YFSETQ. V lost 2 bases, J lost 0 bases, and 8 bases lay in between. In DNA, the CDR3 is TGCGCCAGCAGCTTTTCAGATGCAACTAATGAAAAACTGTTTTTT. This encodes CASSFSDATNEKLFF.

The chain employs TRBV9 and TRBJ1-1; weak D call: TRBD1 (6 bases). Germline V gene sequence: CDR1 SGDLS, CDR2 YYNGEE. The CDR3 is 15 residues long. V lost 4 bases, J lost 2 bases, and 15 bases lay in between. This chain's CDR3 is CASSTRGQLNTEAFF. CDR3 sequence (DNA): TGTGCCAGCAGCACTCGGGGGCAGCTTAACACTGAAGCTTTCTTT. Supplemented by reference TRBV9 and TRBJ1-1, the full variable domain reads DSGVTQTPKHLITATGQRVTLRCSPRSGDLSVYWYQQSLDQGLQFLIQYYNGEERAKGNILERFSAQQFPDLHSELNLSSLELGDSALYFCASSTRGQLNTEAFFGQGTRLTVV.

This sequence joins TRBV7-8 and TRBJ1-4; TRBD1 matches at 9 bases. Per germline, CDR1 SGHVS and CDR2 FQNEAQ. This CDR3 has 15 residues. Trimming at V came to 5 bases and at J to 5 bases, leaving 6 bases not matched to a gene. CDR3 loop: CASSQQGARNEKLFF. The DNA of the CDR3 is TGTGCCAGCAGCCAACAGGGGGCAAGGAATGAAAAACTGTTTTTT.

As for this clone: Distinct nucleotide sequences in the sample also encode this CDR3. The chain joins TRBV11-2 to TRBJ1-2; 8 bases map to TRBD1. Trimming at V came to 3 bases and at J to 4 bases, leaving 4 bases not matched to a gene. Germline CDR1 and CDR2: SGHAT and FQNNGV. CDR3 length: 14 residues. In nucleotides, the CDR3 is TGTGCCAGCAGCTTGGCAGGGACAGGCTATGGCTACACCTTC. It specifies CASSLAGTGYGYTF.

J is TRBJ2-7 and V is TRBV7-3; 7 nucleotides align to TRBD1. With V trimmed by 5 bases and J by 7 bases, 14 bases remained unmatched. CDR3 size: 15 residues. Germline V gene sequence: CDR1 SGHTA, CDR2 FQGTGA. The CDR3 bases are TGTGCCAGCAGCGTGCATGGACAGGCCACGGGGGAGCAGTACTTC. This codes for CASSVHGQATGEQYF.

V and J are TRBV10-1 and TRBJ2-1, with 10 positions matching TRBD1. The germline gives CDR1 WNHNN, CDR2 SYGVQD (reference sequence). The V and J ends lost 8 bases and 9 bases, in that order; junction bases with no gene match: 10. CDR3 size: 14 residues. In nucleotides, the CDR3 is TGCGCCAGCGCCCGGGACAGGGGTTATGGTGAGCAGTTCTTC. Its translation is CASARDRGYGEQFF.

The rearrangement uses TRBV6-4 and TRBJ1-6; perhaps TRBD1 as D (5 bases). The V gene's germline CDR1 is MRHNA and CDR2 SNTAGT. Trimming took 5 bases from V and 8 from J, leaving 10 bases between them. The CDR3 spans 13 residues. Here the CDR3 reads CASSSRVDSPLHF. For the CDR3, the DNA is TGTGCCAGCAGTTCCAGGGTTGATTCACCCCTCCACTTT.

The rearrangement links TRBV27 to TRBJ1-2; TRBD1 is a possible D gene (5 bases). Germline CDR1 is MNHEY and CDR2 is SMNVEV (reference sequence). Trimming took off 6 bases at V and 0 bases at J, with 14 bases between the two ends. The CDR3 runs 15 residues. For the CDR3, the DNA is TGTGCCAGCAGCTTAGCCGGGACGGCTAACTATGGCTACACCTTC. Protein product: CASSLAGTANYGYTF.

The CDR3 protein is CASSLSPARPSQETQYF. CDR3 nucleotide sequence: TGCGCCAGCAGTCTTTCCCCTGCTAGGCCCTCCCAAGAGACCCAGTACTTC. The V and J genes are TRBV10-1 and TRBJ2-5; D remains ambiguous. CDR1 and CDR2 from the germline V gene are WNHNN and SYGVQD (reference sequence). The CDR3 loop spans 17 amino acids. V lost 5 bases and J lost 1, with 20 bases in between.

V usage is TRBV7-2 and J usage is TRBJ1-5; no clear D. V lost 1 base to trimming and J lost 7 bases, with 11 bases between them. CDR1 is SGHTA, CDR2 FQGNSA, per germline. CDR3 size: 14 residues. CDR3 nucleotides: TGTGCCAGCAGCTTAGACGGATTGGGGCAGCCCCAGCATTTT. Residues: CASSLDGLGQPQHF.

The J gene is TRBJ1-1, the V gene TRBV5-1; maybe TRBD1 (5 bases). This CDR3 is 15 amino acids long. Trimming cost V 0 bases and J 0 bases, with 9 bases left between them. CDR1 and CDR2 (germline): SGHRS, YFSETQ. The CDR3 DNA is TGCGCCAGCAGCTTGGCGGGGGGGATGAACACTGAAGCTTTCTTT. It specifies CASSLAGGMNTEAFF.

This sequence joins TRBV30 and TRBJ1-2, with D uncertain. V lost 3 bases and J 1 base, leaving 6 bases between the germline ends. Germline V lookup: CDR1 GTSNPN, CDR2 SVGIG (reference sequence). This CDR3 has 12 residues. The CDR3 here is CAWSTFNYGYTF. The CDR3, as DNA: TGTGCCTGGAGCACGTTTAACTATGGCTACACCTTC.

V gene TRBV18 combines with J gene TRBJ2-2; TRBD2 is a possible D gene (6 bases). Germline V gene data show CDR1 as KGHSH and CDR2 as LQKENI. CDR3 length: 17 residues. The germline V and J ends were trimmed by 3 bases and 1 base, with 15 bases remaining between them. CDR3: CASSPGGYRQNTGELFF. CDR3 coding DNA: TGTGCCAGCTCACCTGGAGGGTACCGTCAGAACACCGGGGAGCTGTTTTTT. The full variable domain, its missing parts supplied by reference TRBV18 and TRBJ2-2, is NAGVMQNPRHLVRRRGQEARLRCSPMKGHSHVYWYRQLPEEGLKFMVYLQKENIIDESGMPKERFSAEFPKEGPSILRIQQVVRGDSAAYFCASSPGGYRQNTGELFFGEGSRLTVL.

The V gene is TRBV7-3, the J gene TRBJ1-5; TRBD1 might be the D (6 bases). Germline V gives CDR1 SGHTA, CDR2 FQGTGA. V shed 5 bases and J shed 6 bases, with 8 bases lying between them. This CDR3 comprises 12 residues. The CDR3 DNA sequence: TGTGCCAGCAGCGTACAGGGTCAGCCCCAGCATTTT. Amino acid sequence: CASSVQGQPQHF.